Each of the 5 T cell receptor beta chains below was sequenced from the same sample in a study of blood T cell repertoires in COVID-19. Repertoires were generated with immunoSEQ multiplex PCR, while TCRdb's copy carries only in-frame clones and drops some. The sample shows approximately 110,000 clones, roughly 74% of them seen only once. Sequenced material: peripheral blood. These receptors came from a man older than 75 with COVID-19, enrolled during active disease.

This clone occurred once. The chain joins TRBV7-3 to TRBJ2-1; no firm D call. This CDR3 has 14 residues. The germline CDR1 and CDR2 sequences are SGHTA and FQGTGA. The ends were cut back, 2 bases at V and 9 bases at J, with 14 bases in the middle. Here the CDR3 reads CASSLGSSTTEQFF. The CDR3 DNA is TGTGCCAGCAGCTTAGGCTCCAGTACAACTGAGCAGTTCTTC.

This chain connects TRBV6-5 to TRBJ1-5; TRBD1 matches at 7 bases. The CDR3 sequence is 14 residues long. From germline, CDR1 is MNHEY and CDR2 SVGAGI. The J segment lost 3 bases and the V segment lost 6 bases, leaving 5 bases of the junction unmatched. CDR3 region: CASRPTGANQPQHF. Here the CDR3 DNA reads TGTGCCAGCAGACCCACAGGGGCCAATCAGCCCCAGCATTTT.

This rearrangement joins TRBV28 to TRBJ2-7; tentative D call: TRBD2 (5 bases). The CDR3 is made up of 13 amino acids. Germline CDR1 is MDHEN and CDR2 is SYDVKM. V lost 6 bases, J lost 5 bases, and 14 bases lay in between. CDR3 in DNA: TGTGCCAGCAGGGACTCACTAGTTCACGAGCAGTACTTC. It specifies CASRDSLVHEQYF.

The chain combines TRBV13 with TRBJ2-1; tentatively, D is TRBD2 (7 bases). Deletions cut 4 bases from V and 0 bases from J, with 13 bases between. The germline CDR1 and CDR2 sequences are PRHDT and FYEKMQ (reference sequence). The CDR3 extends over 16 amino acids. Here the CDR3 DNA reads TGTGCCAGCAGCTCGGCGGGGGCGAGCTCCTACAATGAGCAGTTCTTC. Translation: CASSSAGASSYNEQFF. Full variable domain (rest looked up from reference TRBV13 and TRBJ2-1): AAGVIQSPRHLIKEKRETATLKCYPIPRHDTVYWYQQGPGQDPQFLISFYEKMQSDKGSIPDRFSAQQFSDYHSELNMSSLELGDSALYFCASSSAGASSYNEQFFGPGTRLTVL.

This clone appeared a single time. The chain couples TRBV4-2 to TRBJ1-2; TRBD1 matches 9 bases. This CDR3 comprises 17 residues. Trimming at V came to 1 base and at J to 1 base, leaving 7 bases not matched to a gene. Germline-derived CDR1 and CDR2 are LGHNA and YNFKEQ. CDR3 sequence: CASSQGGTGPRNYGYTF. Written as DNA, the CDR3 is TGTGCCAGCAGCCAAGGTGGGACAGGGCCTCGTAACTATGGCTACACCTTC.